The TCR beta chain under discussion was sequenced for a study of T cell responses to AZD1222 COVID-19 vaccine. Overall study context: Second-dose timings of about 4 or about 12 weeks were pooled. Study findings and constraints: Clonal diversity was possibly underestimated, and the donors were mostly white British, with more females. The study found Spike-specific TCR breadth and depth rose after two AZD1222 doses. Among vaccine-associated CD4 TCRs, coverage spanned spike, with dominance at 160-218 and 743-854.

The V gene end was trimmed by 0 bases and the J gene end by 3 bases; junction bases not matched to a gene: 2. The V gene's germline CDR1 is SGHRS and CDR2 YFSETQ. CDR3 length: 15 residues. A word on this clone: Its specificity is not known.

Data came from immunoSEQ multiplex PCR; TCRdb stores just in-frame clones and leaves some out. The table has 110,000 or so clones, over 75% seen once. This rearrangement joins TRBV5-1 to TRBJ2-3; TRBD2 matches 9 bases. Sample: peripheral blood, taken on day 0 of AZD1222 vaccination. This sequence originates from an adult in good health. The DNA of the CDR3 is TGCGCCAGCAGCTTGGCTAGCGGGATGACAGATACGCAGTATTTT. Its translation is CASSLASGMTDTQYF.